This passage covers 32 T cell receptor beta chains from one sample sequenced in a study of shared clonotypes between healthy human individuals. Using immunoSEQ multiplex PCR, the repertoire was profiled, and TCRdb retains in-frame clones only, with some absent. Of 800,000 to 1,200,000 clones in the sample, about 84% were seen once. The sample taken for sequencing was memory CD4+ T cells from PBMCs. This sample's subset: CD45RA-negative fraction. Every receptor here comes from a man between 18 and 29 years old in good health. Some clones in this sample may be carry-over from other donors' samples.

CDR3 DNA: TGTGCCAGCAGCGCACGTGGGTCACCCCTCCACTTT. The encoded protein is CASSARGSPLHF. The chain is built from TRBV28 and TRBJ1-6; D gene ambiguous. The CDR3 is 12 amino acids. The V end was cut by 6 bases, the J end by 10 bases, with 10 bases between. Germline V gene data show CDR1 as MDHEN and CDR2 as SYDVKM.

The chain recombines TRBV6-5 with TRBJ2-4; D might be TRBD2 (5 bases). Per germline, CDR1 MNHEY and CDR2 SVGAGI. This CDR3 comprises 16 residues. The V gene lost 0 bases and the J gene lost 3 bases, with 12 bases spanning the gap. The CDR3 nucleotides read TGTGCCAGCAGTTACTCTCCCTACGGAGGCAAAAACATTCAGTACTTC. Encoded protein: CASSYSPYGGKNIQYF.

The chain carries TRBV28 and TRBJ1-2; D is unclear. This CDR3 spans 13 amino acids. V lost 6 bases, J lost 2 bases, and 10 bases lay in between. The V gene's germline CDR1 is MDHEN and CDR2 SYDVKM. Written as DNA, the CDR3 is TGTGCCAGCAGAGTAACAGAGAACTATGGCTACACCTTC. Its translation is CASRVTENYGYTF.

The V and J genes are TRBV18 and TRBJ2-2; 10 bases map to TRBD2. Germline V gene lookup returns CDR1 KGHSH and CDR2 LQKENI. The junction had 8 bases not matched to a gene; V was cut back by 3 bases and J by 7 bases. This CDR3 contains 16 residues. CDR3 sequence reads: CASSPQASGSGGELFF. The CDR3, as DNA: TGTGCCAGCTCACCCCAGGCTAGCGGGAGCGGCGGGGAGCTGTTTTTT.

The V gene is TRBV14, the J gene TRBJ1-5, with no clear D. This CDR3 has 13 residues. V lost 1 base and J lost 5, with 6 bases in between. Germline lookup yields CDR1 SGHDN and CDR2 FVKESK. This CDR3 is CASSQGAYQPQHF. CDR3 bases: TGTGCCAGCAGCCAAGGGGCGTATCAGCCCCAGCATTTT. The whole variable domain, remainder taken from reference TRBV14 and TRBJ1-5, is EAGVTQFPSHSVIEKGQTVTLRCDPISGHDNLYWYRRVMGKEIKFLLHFVKESKQDESGMPNNRFLAERTGGTYSTLKVQPAELEDSGVYFCASSQGAYQPQHFGDGTRLSIL.

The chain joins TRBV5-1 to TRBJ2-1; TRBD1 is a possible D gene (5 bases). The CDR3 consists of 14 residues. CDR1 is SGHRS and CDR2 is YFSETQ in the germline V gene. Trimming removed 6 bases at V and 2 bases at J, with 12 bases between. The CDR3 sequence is CASTHSTAYNEQFF. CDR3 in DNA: TGCGCCAGCACTCACTCGACAGCCTACAATGAGCAGTTCTTC.

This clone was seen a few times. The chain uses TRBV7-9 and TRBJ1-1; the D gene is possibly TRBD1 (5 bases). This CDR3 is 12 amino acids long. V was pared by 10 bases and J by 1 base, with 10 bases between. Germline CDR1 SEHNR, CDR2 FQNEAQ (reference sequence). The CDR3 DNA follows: TGTGCCACCGGGGGATGGAACACTGAAGCTTTCTTT. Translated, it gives CATGGWNTEAFF.

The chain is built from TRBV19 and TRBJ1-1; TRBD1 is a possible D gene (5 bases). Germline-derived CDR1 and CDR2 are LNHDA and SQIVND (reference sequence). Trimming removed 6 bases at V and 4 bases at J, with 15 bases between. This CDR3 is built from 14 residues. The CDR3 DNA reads TGTGCCAGTAGGCAACACGGGGGAGGCACTGAAGCTTTCTTT. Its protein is CASRQHGGGTEAFF.

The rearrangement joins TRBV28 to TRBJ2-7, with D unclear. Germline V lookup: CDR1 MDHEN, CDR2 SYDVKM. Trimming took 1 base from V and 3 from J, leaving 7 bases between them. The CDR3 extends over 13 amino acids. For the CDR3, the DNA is TGTGCCAGCAGTTTATCAACCATCTACGAGCAGTACTTC. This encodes CASSLSTIYEQYF.

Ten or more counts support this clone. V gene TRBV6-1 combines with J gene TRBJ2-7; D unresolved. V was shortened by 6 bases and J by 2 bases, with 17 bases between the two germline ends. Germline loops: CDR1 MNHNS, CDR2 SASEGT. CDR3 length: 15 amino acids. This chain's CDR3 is CASSDKANLPYEQYF. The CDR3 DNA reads TGTGCCAGCAGCGATAAGGCCAATTTACCCTACGAGCAGTACTTC.

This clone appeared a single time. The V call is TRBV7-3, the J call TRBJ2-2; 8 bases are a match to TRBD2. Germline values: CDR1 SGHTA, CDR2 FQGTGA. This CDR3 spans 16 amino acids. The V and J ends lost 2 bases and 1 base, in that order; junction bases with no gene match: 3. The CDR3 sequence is CASSLLAGMNTGELFF. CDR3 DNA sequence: TGTGCCAGCAGCTTATTAGCGGGAATGAACACCGGGGAGCTGTTTTTT.

For the CDR3, the DNA is TGTGCCAGCAGCACTACCCGGGGACTTTCCTACGAGCAGTACTTC. This gives the protein CASSTTRGLSYEQYF. The chain joins TRBV6-8 to TRBJ2-7; D is possibly TRBD2 (6 bases). The CDR3 is 15 amino acids. Germline CDR1 and CDR2: MNHGY and SAAAGT. Trimming stripped 6 bases from V and 1 base from J, with 16 bases between.

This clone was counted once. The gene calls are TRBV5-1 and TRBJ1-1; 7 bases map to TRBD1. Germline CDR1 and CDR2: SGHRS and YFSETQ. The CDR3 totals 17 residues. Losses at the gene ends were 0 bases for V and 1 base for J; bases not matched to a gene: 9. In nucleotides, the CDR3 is TGCGCCAGCAGCTTGGATCCCCCACAGGGGTGGAACACTGAAGCTTTCTTT. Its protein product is CASSLDPPQGWNTEAFF.

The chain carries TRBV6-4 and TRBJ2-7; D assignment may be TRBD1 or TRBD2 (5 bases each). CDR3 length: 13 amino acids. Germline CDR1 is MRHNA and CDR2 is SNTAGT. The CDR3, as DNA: TGTCCTGGGGCTGCGGGCCTACCCTACGAGCAGTACTTC. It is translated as CPGAAGLPYEQYF.

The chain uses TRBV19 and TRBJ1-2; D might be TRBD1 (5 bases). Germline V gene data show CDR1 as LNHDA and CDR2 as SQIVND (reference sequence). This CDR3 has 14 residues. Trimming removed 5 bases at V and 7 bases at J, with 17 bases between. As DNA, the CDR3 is TGTGCCAGTAGTGTGTCAGGGACCGTCTTTGGCTACACCTTC. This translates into CASSVSGTVFGYTF.

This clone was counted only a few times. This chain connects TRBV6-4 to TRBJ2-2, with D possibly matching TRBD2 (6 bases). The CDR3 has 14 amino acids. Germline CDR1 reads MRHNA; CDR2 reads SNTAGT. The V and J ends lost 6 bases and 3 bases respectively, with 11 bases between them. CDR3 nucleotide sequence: TGTGCCAGCAGACTAGCCTGGGACACCGGGGAGCTGTTTTTT. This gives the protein CASRLAWDTGELFF.

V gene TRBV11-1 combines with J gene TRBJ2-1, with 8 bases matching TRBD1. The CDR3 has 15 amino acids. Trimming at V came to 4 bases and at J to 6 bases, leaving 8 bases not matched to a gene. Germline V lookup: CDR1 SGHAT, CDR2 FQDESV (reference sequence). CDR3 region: CASSSKMGQVNEQFF. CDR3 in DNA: TGTGCCAGCAGCTCGAAGATGGGACAGGTCAATGAGCAGTTCTTC.

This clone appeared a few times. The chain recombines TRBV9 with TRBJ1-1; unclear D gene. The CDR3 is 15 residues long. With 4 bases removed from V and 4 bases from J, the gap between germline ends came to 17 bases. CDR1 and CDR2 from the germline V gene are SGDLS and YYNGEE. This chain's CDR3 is CASSPPGFDATEAFF. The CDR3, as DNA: TGTGCCAGCAGCCCCCCGGGCTTCGATGCCACTGAAGCTTTCTTT.

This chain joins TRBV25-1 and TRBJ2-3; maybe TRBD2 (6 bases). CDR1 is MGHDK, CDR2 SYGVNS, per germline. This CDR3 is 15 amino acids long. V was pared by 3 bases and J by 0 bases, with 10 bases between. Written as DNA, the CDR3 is TGTGCCAGCAGTGACTCCGGGAGAAGCACAGATACGCAGTATTTT. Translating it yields CASSDSGRSTDTQYF. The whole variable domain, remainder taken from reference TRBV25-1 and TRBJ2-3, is EADIYQTPRYLVIGTGKKITLECSQTMGHDKMYWYQQDPGMELHLIHYSYGVNSTEKGDLSSESTVSRIRTEHFPLTLESARPSHTSQYLCASSDSGRSTDTQYFGPGTRLTVL.

CDR3 sequence reads: CASSLWDRENIQYF. The CDR3 DNA follows: TGTGCCAGCAGCTTATGGGACAGGGAAAACATTCAGTACTTC. V is TRBV7-9 and J is TRBJ2-4, with 9 bases identical to TRBD1. The junction had 1 base not matched to a gene; V was cut back by 2 bases and J by 5 bases. This CDR3 comprises 14 residues. The germline V gene encodes CDR1 SEHNR and CDR2 FQNEAQ (reference sequence).

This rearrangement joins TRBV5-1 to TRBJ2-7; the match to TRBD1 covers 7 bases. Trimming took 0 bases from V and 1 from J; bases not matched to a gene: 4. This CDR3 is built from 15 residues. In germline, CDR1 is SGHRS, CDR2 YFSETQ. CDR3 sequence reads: CASSLDGQASYEQYF. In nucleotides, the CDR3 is TGCGCCAGCAGCTTGGATGGACAGGCTTCCTACGAGCAGTACTTC.

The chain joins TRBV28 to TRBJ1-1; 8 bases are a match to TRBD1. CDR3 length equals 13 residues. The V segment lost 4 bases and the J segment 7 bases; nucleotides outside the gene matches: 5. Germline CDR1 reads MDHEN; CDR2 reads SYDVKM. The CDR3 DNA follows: TGTGCCAGCAGTTCATTTGACAGGGGTGAAGCTTTCTTT. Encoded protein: CASSSFDRGEAFF.

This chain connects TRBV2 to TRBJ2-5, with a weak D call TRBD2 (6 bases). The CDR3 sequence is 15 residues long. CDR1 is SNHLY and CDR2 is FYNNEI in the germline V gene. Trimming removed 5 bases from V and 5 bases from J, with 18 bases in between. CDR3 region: CASSKDLGGMETQYF. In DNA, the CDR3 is TGTGCCAGCAGTAAGGACCTCGGGGGAATGGAGACCCAGTACTTC.

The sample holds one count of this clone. The CDR3 region is CASSLTGIGQPQHF. CDR3 DNA: TGCGCCAGCAGCTTAACAGGGATAGGTCAGCCCCAGCATTTT. The chain combines TRBV5-1 with TRBJ1-5; a weak D match, TRBD1 (6 bases). Germline CDR1 and CDR2: SGHRS and YFSETQ. V lost 2 bases, J lost 6 bases, and 12 bases lay in between. The CDR3 runs 14 residues.

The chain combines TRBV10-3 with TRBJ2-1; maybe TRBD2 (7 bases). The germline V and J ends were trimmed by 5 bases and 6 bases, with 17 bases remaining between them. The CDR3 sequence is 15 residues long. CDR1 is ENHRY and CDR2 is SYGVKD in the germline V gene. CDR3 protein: CAISRDTGGSNEQFF. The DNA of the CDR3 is TGTGCCATCAGTCGGGACACGGGGGGTTCCAATGAGCAGTTCTTC.

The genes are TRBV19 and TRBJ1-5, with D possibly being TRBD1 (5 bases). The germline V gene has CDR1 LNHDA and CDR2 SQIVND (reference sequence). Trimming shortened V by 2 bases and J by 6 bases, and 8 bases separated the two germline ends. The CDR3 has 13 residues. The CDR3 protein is CASSIQGGQPQHF. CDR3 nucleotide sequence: TGTGCCAGTAGTATACAGGGTGGTCAGCCCCAGCATTTT.

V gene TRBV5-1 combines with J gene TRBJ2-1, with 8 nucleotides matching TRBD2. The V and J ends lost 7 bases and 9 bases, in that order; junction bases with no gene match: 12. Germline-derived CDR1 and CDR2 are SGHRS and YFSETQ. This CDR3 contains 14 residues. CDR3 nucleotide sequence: TGCGCCAGCGTTATTCTCAGCGGGAGTGGTGAGCAGTTCTTC. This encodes CASVILSGSGEQFF.

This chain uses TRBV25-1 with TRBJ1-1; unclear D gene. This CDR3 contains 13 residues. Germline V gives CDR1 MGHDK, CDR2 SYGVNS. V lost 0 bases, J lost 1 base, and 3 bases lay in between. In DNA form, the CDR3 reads TGTGCCAGCAGTGAATATACGAACACTGAAGCTTTCTTT. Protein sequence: CASSEYTNTEAFF.

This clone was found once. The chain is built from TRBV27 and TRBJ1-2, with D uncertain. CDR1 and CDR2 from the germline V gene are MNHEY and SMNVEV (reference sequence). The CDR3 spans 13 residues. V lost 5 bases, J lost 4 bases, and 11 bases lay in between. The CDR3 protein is CASSPNGRYGYTF. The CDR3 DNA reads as TGTGCCAGCAGTCCGAACGGACGCTATGGCTACACCTTC.

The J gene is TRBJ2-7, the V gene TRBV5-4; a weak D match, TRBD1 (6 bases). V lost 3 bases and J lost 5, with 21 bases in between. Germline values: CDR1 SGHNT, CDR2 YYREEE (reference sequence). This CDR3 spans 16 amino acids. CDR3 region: CASSSEGWQGPHEQYF. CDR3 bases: TGTGCCAGCAGCTCCGAGGGTTGGCAGGGGCCCCACGAGCAGTACTTC.

The CDR3 spells CASSTDRGGTEAFF. The CDR3, as DNA: TGTGCCAGCAGTACCGACAGGGGTGGCACTGAAGCTTTCTTT. The genes are TRBV27 and TRBJ1-1, with TRBD1 matching over 8 bases. The CDR3 extends over 14 amino acids. The germline CDR1 and CDR2 sequences are MNHEY and SMNVEV (reference sequence). The junction had 6 bases not matched to a gene; V was cut back by 5 bases and J by 4 bases.

CDR3 coding DNA: TGTGCCAGCAGTGAGGAGGGGGTGGTTGAAAAACTGTTTTTT. Protein product: CASSEEGVVEKLFF. The chain carries TRBV6-1 and TRBJ1-4; a weak D match, TRBD1 (6 bases). Germline CDR1 and CDR2: MNHNS and SASEGT. The CDR3 is 14 residues long. Trimming removed 3 bases from V and 7 bases from J, with 12 bases in between.